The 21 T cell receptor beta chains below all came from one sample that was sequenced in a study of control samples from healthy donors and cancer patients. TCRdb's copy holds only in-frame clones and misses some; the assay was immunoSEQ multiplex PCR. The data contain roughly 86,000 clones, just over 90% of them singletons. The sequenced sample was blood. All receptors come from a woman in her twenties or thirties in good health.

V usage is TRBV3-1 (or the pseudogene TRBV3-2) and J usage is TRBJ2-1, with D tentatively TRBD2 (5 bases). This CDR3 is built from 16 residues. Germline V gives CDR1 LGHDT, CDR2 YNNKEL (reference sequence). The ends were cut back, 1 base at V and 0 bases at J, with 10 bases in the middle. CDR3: CASSQVERSSYNEQFF. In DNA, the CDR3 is TGTGCCAGCAGCCAAGTGGAGCGGAGCTCCTACAATGAGCAGTTCTTC.

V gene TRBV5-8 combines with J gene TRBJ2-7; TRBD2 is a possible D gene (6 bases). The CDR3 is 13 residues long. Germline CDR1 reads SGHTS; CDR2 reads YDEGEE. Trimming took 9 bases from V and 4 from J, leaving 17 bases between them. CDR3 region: CATSGGFAYEQYF. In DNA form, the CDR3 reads TGTGCCACCTCCGGGGGATTTGCGTACGAGCAGTACTTC.

The CDR3 nucleotides read TGTGCCAGCAGTTTGGGGGATAGGACAGGGAAAAATGAGCAGTTCTTC. Encoded protein: CASSLGDRTGKNEQFF. The chain carries TRBV27 and TRBJ2-1; 8 bases are shared with TRBD1. This CDR3 is built from 16 residues. Germline CDR1 and CDR2: MNHEY and SMNVEV (reference sequence). Germline trimming cut 3 bases from V and 7 bases from J; bases unmatched to any gene: 11.

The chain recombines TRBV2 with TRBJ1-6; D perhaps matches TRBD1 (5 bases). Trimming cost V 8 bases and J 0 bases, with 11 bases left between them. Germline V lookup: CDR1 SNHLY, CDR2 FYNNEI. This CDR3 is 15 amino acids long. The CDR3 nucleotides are TGTGCCAGCCAACAGGCGAGCTCCTATAATTCACCCCTCCACTTT. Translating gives CASQQASSYNSPLHF.

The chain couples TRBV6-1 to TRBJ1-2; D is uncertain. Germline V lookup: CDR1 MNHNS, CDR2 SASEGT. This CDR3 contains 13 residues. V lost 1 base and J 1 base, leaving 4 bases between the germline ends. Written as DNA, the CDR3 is TGTGCCAGCAGTGAAGGGGGTAACTATGGCTACACCTTC. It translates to CASSEGGNYGYTF.

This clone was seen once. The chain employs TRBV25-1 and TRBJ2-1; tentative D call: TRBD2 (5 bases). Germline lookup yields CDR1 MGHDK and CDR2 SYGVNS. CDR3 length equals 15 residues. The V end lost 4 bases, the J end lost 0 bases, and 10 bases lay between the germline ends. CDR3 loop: CASSGSGSSYNEQFF. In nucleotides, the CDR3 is TGTGCCAGCAGTGGGTCGGGAAGCTCCTACAATGAGCAGTTCTTC.

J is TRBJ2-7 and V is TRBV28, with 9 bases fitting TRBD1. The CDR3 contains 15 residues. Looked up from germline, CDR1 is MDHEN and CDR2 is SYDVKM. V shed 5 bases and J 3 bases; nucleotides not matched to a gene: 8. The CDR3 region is CASSPHRDRDYEQYF. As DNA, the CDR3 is TGTGCCAGCAGTCCTCACCGGGACAGGGACTACGAGCAGTACTTC.

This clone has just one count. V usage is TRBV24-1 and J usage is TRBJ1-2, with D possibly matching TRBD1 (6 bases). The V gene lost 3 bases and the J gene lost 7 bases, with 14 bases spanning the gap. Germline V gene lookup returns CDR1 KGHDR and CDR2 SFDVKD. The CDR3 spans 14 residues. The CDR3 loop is CATSDTPGTSGYTF. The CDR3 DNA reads TGTGCCACCAGTGATACCCCAGGGACAAGTGGCTACACCTTC.

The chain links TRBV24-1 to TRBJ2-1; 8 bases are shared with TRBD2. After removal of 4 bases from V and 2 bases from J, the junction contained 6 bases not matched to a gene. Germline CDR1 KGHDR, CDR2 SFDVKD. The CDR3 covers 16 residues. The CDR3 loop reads CATSDRSGRTYNEQFF. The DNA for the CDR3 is TGTGCCACCAGTGACCGCAGCGGGAGAACCTACAATGAGCAGTTCTTC.

The CDR3 protein is CASRPGQGITGELFF. For the CDR3, the DNA is TGTGCCAGCAGACCGGGACAGGGAATCACCGGGGAGCTGTTTTTT. The genes are TRBV6-4 and TRBJ2-2; 9 bases are shared with TRBD1. V lost 6 bases, J lost 4 bases, and 6 bases stayed unmatched. There are 15 residues in the CDR3. In germline, CDR1 is MRHNA, CDR2 SNTAGT.

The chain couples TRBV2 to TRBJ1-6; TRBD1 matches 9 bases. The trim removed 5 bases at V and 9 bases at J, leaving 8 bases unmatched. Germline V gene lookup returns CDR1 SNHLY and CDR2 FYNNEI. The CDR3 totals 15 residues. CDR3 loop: CASSKGQGVGSPLHF. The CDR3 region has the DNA TGTGCCAGCAGTAAGGGACAGGGCGTTGGTTCACCCCTCCACTTT.

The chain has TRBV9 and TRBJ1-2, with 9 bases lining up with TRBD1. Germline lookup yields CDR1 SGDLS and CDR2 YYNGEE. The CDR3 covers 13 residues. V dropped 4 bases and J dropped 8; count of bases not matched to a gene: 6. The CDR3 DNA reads TGTGCCAGCAGCTTACAGGGGGCTTACGGCTACACCTTC. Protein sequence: CASSLQGAYGYTF.

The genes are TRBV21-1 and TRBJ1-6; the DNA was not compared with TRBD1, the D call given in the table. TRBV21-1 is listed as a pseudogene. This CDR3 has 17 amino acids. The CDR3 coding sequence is TGTGCCAGCAGCAAAATGGGAACAGGGTACTATAATTCACCCCTCCACTTT. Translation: CASSKMGTGYYNSPLHF.

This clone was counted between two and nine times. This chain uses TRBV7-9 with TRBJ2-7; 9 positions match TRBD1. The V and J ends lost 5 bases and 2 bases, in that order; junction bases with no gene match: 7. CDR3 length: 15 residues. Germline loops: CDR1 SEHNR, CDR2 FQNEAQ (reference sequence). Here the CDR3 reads CASSHYRDRAYEQYF. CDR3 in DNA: TGTGCCAGCAGCCATTACCGGGACAGGGCCTACGAGCAGTACTTC. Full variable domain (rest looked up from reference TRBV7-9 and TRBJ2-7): DTGVSQNPRHKITKRGQNVTFRCDPISEHNRLYWYRQTLGQGPEFLTYFQNEAQLEKSRLLSDRFSAERPKGSFSTLEIQRTEQGDSAMYLCASSHYRDRAYEQYFGPGTRLTVT.

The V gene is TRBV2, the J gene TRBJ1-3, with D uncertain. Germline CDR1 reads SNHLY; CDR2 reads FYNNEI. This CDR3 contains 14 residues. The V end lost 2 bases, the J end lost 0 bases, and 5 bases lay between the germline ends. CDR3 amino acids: CASSEFGSGNTIYF. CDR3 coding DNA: TGTGCCAGCAGTGAATTTGGCTCTGGAAACACCATATATTTT.

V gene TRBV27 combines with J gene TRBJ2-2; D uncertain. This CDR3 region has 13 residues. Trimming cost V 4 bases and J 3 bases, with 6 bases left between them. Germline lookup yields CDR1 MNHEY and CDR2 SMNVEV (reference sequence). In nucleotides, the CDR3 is TGTGCCAGCAGTTACCGGGACACCGGGGAGCTGTTTTTT. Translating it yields CASSYRDTGELFF.

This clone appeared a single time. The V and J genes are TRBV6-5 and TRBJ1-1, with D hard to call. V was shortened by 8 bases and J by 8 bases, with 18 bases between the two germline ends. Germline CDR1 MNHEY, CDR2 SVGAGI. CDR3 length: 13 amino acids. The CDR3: CASQRASQAEAFF. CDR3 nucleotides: TGTGCCAGCCAGAGGGCTTCTCAGGCGGAAGCTTTCTTT.

The CDR3 nucleotides are TGTGCCAGCAGCACGGGACAGGGGGCGCAGCCCACCTTC. Protein: CASSTGQGAQPTF. V is TRBV7-3 and J is TRBJ1-2; the match to TRBD1 covers 12 bases. Germline CDR1 is SGHTA and CDR2 is FQGTGA. The CDR3 totals 13 residues. V was clipped by 5 bases and J by 13 bases; unmatched bases: 8.

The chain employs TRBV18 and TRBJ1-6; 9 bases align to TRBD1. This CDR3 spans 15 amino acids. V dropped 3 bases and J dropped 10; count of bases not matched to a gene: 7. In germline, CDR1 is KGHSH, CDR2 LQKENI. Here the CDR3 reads CASSPGQGMSSPLHF. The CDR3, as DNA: TGTGCCAGCTCACCCGGACAGGGGATGAGCTCACCCCTCCACTTT.

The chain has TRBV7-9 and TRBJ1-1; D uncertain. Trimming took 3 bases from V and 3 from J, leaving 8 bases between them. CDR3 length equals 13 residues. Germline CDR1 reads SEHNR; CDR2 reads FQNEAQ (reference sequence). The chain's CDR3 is CASSFGLDTEAFF. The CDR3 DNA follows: TGTGCCAGCAGCTTCGGCTTGGACACTGAAGCTTTCTTT.

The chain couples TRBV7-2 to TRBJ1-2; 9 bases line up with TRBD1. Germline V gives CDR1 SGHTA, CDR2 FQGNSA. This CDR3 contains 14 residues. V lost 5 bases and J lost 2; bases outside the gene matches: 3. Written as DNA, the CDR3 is TGTGCCAGCAGCGAAGGGACAGGGAACTATGGCTACACCTTC. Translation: CASSEGTGNYGYTF. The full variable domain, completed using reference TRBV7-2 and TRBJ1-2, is GAGVSQSPSNKVTEKGKDVELRCDPISGHTALYWYRQSLGQGLEFLIYFQGNSAPDKSGLPSDRFSAERTGGSVSTLTIQRTQQEDSAVYLCASSEGTGNYGYTFGSGTRLTVV.